This TCR beta chain is from a study of blood T cell repertoires in COVID-19. Study background: COVID-19 samples from acute and convalescent phases originated in the United States, Italy and Spain.

Sequencing was performed with immunoSEQ multiplex PCR; in TCRdb, only in-frame clones are kept and a portion is missing. The data show more than 140,000 clones, with about 79% seen just once and about 7% held by the top ten. The germline gives CDR1 SGHNT, CDR2 YYREEE (reference sequence). The CDR3 totals 13 residues. V was cut by 4 bases and J by 1 base, with 8 bases left in between. The sample taken for sequencing was peripheral blood. The sequence came from a woman between 45 and 65 years old in a cohort sampled during active or convalescent COVID-19. The genes are TRBV5-4 and TRBJ1-1; TRBD1 is a possible D gene (5 bases). The CDR3 spells CASSPDKNTEAFF. The CDR3 DNA follows: TGTGCCAGCAGCCCGGACAAGAACACTGAAGCTTTCTTT.